The 10 T cell receptor beta chains below all came from one sample that was sequenced in a study of OX40 agonist ivuxolimab in advanced cancers. Some clones are missing from TCRdb's copy, which holds only in-frame ones; the method was immunoSEQ multiplex PCR. The sample has about 62,000 clones, approximately 90% seen once; the top ten hold approximately 0.25%. Material: CD4+ or CD8+ T cells sorted from blood, obtained in a trial of the OX40 agonist ivuxolimab. These receptors all stem from an adult with an advanced solid tumor such as melanoma, head and neck, liver or kidney cancer.

This clone has only one observation. V and J are TRBV5-1 and TRBJ1-2, with a weak D call TRBD1 (6 bases). Germline V gives CDR1 SGHRS, CDR2 YFSETQ. This CDR3 contains 14 residues. V gave up 6 bases and J gave up 6 bases, with 18 bases separating them. The CDR3 coding sequence is TGCGCCAGCACCGAGGGAGGGGGTATGGATGGCTACACCTTC. It is translated as CASTEGGGMDGYTF.

This sequence joins TRBV9 and TRBJ2-7; no firm D call. Germline CDR1 and CDR2: SGDLS and YYNGEE. Trimming took 4 bases from V and 3 from J, leaving 17 bases between them. The CDR3 extends over 15 amino acids. The CDR3 protein is CASSSRTPPHYEQYF. The CDR3 nucleotides read TGTGCCAGCAGCTCACGAACCCCCCCCCACTACGAGCAGTACTTC. Complete variable domain (other parts from reference TRBV9 and TRBJ2-7): DSGVTQTPKHLITATGQRVTLRCSPRSGDLSVYWYQQSLDQGLQFLIQYYNGEERAKGNILERFSAQQFPDLHSELNLSSLELGDSALYFCASSSRTPPHYEQYFGPGTRLTVT.

The chain joins TRBV6-1 to TRBJ2-1, with 8 nucleotides matching TRBD1. The CDR3 runs to 14 residues. The J segment lost 0 bases and the V segment lost 6 bases, leaving 1 base of the junction unmatched. Germline values: CDR1 MNHNS, CDR2 SASEGT. CDR3 region: CASRGQGSYNEQFF. The CDR3 DNA reads TGTGCCAGCAGAGGACAGGGCTCCTACAATGAGCAGTTCTTC.

The J gene is TRBJ1-2, the V gene TRBV19; no reliable D call. The CDR3 sequence is 12 residues long. V dropped 5 bases and J dropped 4 bases, with 8 bases sitting between them. Germline V gene sequence: CDR1 LNHDA, CDR2 SQIVND (reference sequence). This CDR3 is CASSLDFYGYTF. CDR3 sequence (DNA): TGTGCCAGTAGTCTCGACTTCTATGGCTACACCTTC.

V usage is TRBV6-5 and J usage is TRBJ2-5; no firm D call. Per the germline V gene, CDR1 is MNHEY and CDR2 is SVGAGI. The CDR3 is 14 residues long. Trimming pared 0 bases from V and 7 bases from J, leaving 12 bases between. In nucleotides, the CDR3 is TGTGCCAGCAGTTACTCGGCACTCCTAGGGACCCAGTACTTC. This gives the protein CASSYSALLGTQYF.

This chain links TRBV5-1 with TRBJ1-2; D is undetermined. Germline values: CDR1 SGHRS, CDR2 YFSETQ. This CDR3 is built from 14 residues. Deletions cut 0 bases from V and 8 bases from J, with 14 bases between. CDR3 loop: CASSLGAQGSGYTF. CDR3 sequence (DNA): TGCGCCAGCAGCTTGGGGGCACAAGGGAGCGGCTACACCTTC.

The chain uses TRBV6-5 and TRBJ2-6, with 7 bases fitting TRBD1. CDR1 and CDR2 (germline): MNHEY, SVGAGI. This CDR3 has 15 residues. V lost 5 bases, J lost 4 bases, and 5 bases stayed unmatched. For the CDR3, the DNA is TGTGCCAGCAGTAGACAGGGTCTAGGGGCCAACGTCCTGACTTTC. Its protein product is CASSRQGLGANVLTF.

CDR3 region: CAISEMEGQPQHF. The CDR3 region has the DNA TGTGCCATCAGTGAGATGGAGGGCCAGCCCCAGCATTTT. This rearrangement joins TRBV10-3 to TRBJ1-5; no clear D. V gave up 2 bases and J gave up 7 bases, with 9 bases separating them. The CDR3 totals 13 residues. Germline CDR1 ENHRY, CDR2 SYGVKD.

This chain links TRBV5-4 with TRBJ2-3, with 7 bases fitting TRBD2. J lost 2 bases, V lost 4 bases, and 10 bases had no gene match. The CDR3 totals 16 residues. The V gene's germline CDR1 is SGHNT and CDR2 YYREEE (reference sequence). The CDR3 DNA reads as TGTGCCAGCAGCCTGGCCGGGACTATACCCACAGATACGCAGTATTTT. Translated, it gives CASSLAGTIPTDTQYF.

The chain couples TRBV6-1 to TRBJ2-5, with a possible D match to TRBD1 (5 bases). The CDR3 has 13 residues. V was pared by 7 bases and J by 4 bases, with 13 bases between. Germline loops: CDR1 MNHNS, CDR2 SASEGT. The CDR3 spells CASMLQVGETQYF. CDR3 in DNA: TGTGCCAGCATGTTACAGGTAGGAGAGACCCAGTACTTC.